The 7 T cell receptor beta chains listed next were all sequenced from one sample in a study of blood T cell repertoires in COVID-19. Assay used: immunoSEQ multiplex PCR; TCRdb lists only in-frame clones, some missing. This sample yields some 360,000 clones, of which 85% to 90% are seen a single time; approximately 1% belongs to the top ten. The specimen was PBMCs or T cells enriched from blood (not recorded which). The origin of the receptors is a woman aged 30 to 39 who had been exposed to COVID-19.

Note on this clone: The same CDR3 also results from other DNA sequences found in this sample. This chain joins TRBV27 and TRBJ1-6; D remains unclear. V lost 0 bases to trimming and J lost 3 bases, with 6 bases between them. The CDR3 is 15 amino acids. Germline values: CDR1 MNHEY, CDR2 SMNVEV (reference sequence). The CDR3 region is CASSLSGSYNSPLHF. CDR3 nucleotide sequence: TGTGCCAGCAGTTTATCGGGCAGCTATAATTCACCCCTCCACTTT.

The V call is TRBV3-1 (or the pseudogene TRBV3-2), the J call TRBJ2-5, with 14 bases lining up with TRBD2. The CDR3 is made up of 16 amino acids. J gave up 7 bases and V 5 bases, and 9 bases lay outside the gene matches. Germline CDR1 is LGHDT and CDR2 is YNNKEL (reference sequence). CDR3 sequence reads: CASSVGTSGSRGTQYF. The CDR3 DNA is TGTGCCAGCAGCGTGGGGACTAGCGGGAGCAGGGGGACCCAGTACTTC.

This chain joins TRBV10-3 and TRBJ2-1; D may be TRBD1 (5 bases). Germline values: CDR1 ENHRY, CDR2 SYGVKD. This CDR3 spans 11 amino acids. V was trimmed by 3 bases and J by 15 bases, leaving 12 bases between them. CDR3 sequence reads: CAISEDSLPFF. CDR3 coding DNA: TGTGCCATCAGTGAAGACAGCCTCCCGTTCTTC.

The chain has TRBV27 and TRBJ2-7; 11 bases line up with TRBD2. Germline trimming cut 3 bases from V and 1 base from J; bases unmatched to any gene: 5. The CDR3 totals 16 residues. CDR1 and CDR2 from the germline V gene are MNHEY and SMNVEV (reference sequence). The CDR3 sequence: CASSFTLAGGSYEQYF. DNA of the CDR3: TGTGCCAGCAGTTTTACGCTAGCGGGAGGTTCCTACGAGCAGTACTTC.

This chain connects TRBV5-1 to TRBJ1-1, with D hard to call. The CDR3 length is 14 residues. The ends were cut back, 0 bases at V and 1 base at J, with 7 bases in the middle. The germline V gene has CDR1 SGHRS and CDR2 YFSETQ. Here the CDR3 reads CASSLAGWNTEAFF. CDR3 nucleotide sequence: TGCGCCAGCAGCTTGGCCGGGTGGAACACTGAAGCTTTCTTT.

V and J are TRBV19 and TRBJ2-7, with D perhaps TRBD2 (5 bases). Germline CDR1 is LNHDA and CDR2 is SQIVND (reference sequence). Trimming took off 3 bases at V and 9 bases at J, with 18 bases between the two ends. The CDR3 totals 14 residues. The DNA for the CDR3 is TGTGCCAGTAGTATCAGCGGTCCCGACGTCGGGCAGTACTTC. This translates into CASSISGPDVGQYF.

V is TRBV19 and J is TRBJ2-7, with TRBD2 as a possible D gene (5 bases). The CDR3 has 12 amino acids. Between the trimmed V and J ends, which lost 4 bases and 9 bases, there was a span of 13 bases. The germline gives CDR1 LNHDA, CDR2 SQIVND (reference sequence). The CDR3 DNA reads TGTGCCAGTAGTAACCCGAGCGGTGGGCAGTACTTC. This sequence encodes CASSNPSGGQYF.